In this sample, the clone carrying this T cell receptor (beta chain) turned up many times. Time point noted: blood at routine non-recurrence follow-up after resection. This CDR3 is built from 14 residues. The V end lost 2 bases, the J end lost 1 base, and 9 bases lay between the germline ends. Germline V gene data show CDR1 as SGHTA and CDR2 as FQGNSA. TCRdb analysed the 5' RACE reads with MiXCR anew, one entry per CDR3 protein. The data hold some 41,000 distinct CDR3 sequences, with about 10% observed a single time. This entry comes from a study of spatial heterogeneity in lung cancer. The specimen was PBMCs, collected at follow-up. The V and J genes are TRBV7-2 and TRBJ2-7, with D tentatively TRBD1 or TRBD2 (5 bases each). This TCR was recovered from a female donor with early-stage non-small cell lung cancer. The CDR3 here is CASSLSGQSYEQYF. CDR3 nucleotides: TGTGCCAGCAGCTTATCGGGGCAGTCCTACGAGCAGTACTTC.